Presented here are 20 T cell receptor beta chains from one specimen sequenced in a study of T cell responses to AZD1222 COVID-19 vaccine. Libraries were prepared by immunoSEQ multiplex PCR; TCRdb keeps only in-frame clonotypes and omits some of them. This sample yields 120,000 or so clones, of which 92% are seen a single time; 1.1% belongs to the top ten. The specimen was peripheral blood, collected on day 0 of AZD1222 vaccination. Receptors originate from an adult in good health.

J is TRBJ2-7 and V is TRBV19; TRBD2 aligns across 11 bases. Per the germline V gene, CDR1 is LNHDA and CDR2 is SQIVND (reference sequence). Germline trimming cut 11 bases from V and 4 bases from J; bases unmatched to any gene: 13. The CDR3 covers 15 residues. DNA for the CDR3: TGTGCCTCGAACTCCTTAGCGGGAGGGGCATACGAGCAGTACTTC. Its protein product is CASNSLAGGAYEQYF. The complete variable domain, with remaining parts taken from reference TRBV19 and TRBJ2-7, reads DGGITQSPKYLFRKEGQNVTLSCEQNLNHDAMYWYRQDPGQGLRLIYYSQIVNDFQKGDIAEGYSVSREKKESFPLTVTSAQKNPTAFYLCASNSLAGGAYEQYFGPGTRLTVT.

V and J are TRBV2 and TRBJ2-7; the match to TRBD2 covers 8 bases. The V and J ends lost 6 bases and 6 bases, in that order; junction bases with no gene match: 7. Germline lookup yields CDR1 SNHLY and CDR2 FYNNEI. CDR3 length: 13 amino acids. The CDR3 DNA follows: TGTGCCAGCAGACCCCCTAGCGGGCTCGAGCAGTACTTC. Translating gives CASRPPSGLEQYF.

V and J are TRBV25-1 and TRBJ1-5; weak D call: TRBD1 (5 bases). The CDR3 is 15 amino acids. In germline, CDR1 is MGHDK, CDR2 SYGVNS. Trimming removed 3 bases from V and 0 bases from J, with 9 bases in between. Here the CDR3 reads CASSDGGASNQPQHF. CDR3 in DNA: TGTGCCAGCAGTGACGGAGGGGCTAGCAATCAGCCCCAGCATTTT.

The chain uses TRBV27 and TRBJ1-4; TRBD1 aligns across 9 bases. The germline V gene encodes CDR1 MNHEY and CDR2 SMNVEV (reference sequence). Trimming removed 7 bases from V and 5 bases from J; junction bases left unmatched: 14. This CDR3 region has 17 residues. CDR3 DNA: TGTGCCAGCACTTCAACCGGGACAGGGTTTTGGAATGAAAAACTGTTTTTT. Protein sequence: CASTSTGTGFWNEKLFF.

V usage is TRBV20-1 and J usage is TRBJ1-1; D remains unclear. The CDR3 length is 11 residues. The V gene's germline CDR1 is DFQATT and CDR2 SNEGSKA (reference sequence). V was cut by 6 bases and J by 3 bases, with 8 bases left in between. CDR3 protein: CSATGYTEAFF. CDR3 bases: TGCAGTGCGACGGGATACACTGAAGCTTTCTTT.

This sequence joins TRBV7-9 and TRBJ1-4, with D unresolved. Germline CDR1 and CDR2: SEHNR and FQNEAQ (reference sequence). The CDR3 has 13 amino acids. V gave up 5 bases and J gave up 5 bases, with 9 bases separating them. The CDR3 sequence is CASSIRGNEKLFF. In DNA form, the CDR3 reads TGTGCCAGCAGCATAAGAGGGAATGAAAAACTGTTTTTT.

The CDR3 loop is CASSPWTGSHEQFF. Written as DNA, the CDR3 is TGTGCCAGCAGCCCCTGGACAGGGAGCCATGAGCAGTTCTTC. The V and J genes are TRBV7-3 and TRBJ2-1; 8 bases fit TRBD1. CDR3 length: 14 amino acids. The trim removed 5 bases at V and 8 bases at J, leaving 8 bases unmatched. CDR1 and CDR2 from the germline V gene are SGHTA and FQGTGA.

The V gene is TRBV29-1, the J gene TRBJ2-5; 9 nucleotides match TRBD2. The J segment lost 2 bases and the V segment lost 3 bases, leaving 7 bases of the junction unmatched. The CDR3 consists of 15 residues. Germline values: CDR1 SQVTM, CDR2 ANQGSEA. In DNA form, the CDR3 reads TGCAGCGTTGAGTCTAGCGGGGTAATACAAGAGACCCAGTACTTC. It translates to CSVESSGVIQETQYF.

This rearrangement joins TRBV7-8 to TRBJ2-2, with 11 bases matching TRBD2. CDR3 length: 15 residues. J lost 4 bases, V lost 5 bases, and 3 bases had no gene match. Germline lookup yields CDR1 SGHVS and CDR2 FQNEAQ. CDR3 DNA: TGTGCCAGCAGCCACGGACTAGCGGGCACCGGGGAGCTGTTTTTT. Translating it yields CASSHGLAGTGELFF.

This clone has a single count. The V call is TRBV28, the J call TRBJ2-3, with 12 nucleotides matching TRBD2. Germline lookup yields CDR1 MDHEN and CDR2 SYDVKM. The CDR3 totals 20 residues. V was pared by 4 bases and J by 1 base, with 15 bases of the junction left unmatched. The CDR3 sequence: CASSSAGLAGGPGGTDTQYF. CDR3 DNA: TGTGCCAGCAGTTCGGCCGGGCTAGCGGGAGGGCCGGGGGGCACAGATACGCAGTATTTT.

The J gene is TRBJ2-7, the V gene TRBV18; D gene unclear. The V and J ends lost 0 bases and 1 base respectively, with 7 bases between them. The CDR3 runs 14 residues. Germline CDR1 and CDR2: KGHSH and LQKENI. CDR3 nucleotide sequence: TGTGCCAGCTCACCACCTGTCAGTTCCTACGAGCAGTACTTC. Its protein is CASSPPVSSYEQYF.

V usage is TRBV6-6 and J usage is TRBJ2-3, with D possibly TRBD1 on 6 matching bases. V was cut by 5 bases and J by 7 bases, with 10 bases left in between. Germline CDR1 MNHNY, CDR2 SVGAGI (reference sequence). This CDR3 has 12 residues. The chain's CDR3 is CASSRQVNTQYF. CDR3 DNA: TGTGCCAGCAGTCGACAGGTAAATACGCAGTATTTT.

The chain is built from TRBV9 and TRBJ1-3; no clear D gene. Trimming took off 5 bases at V and 7 bases at J, with 16 bases between the two ends. The germline CDR1 and CDR2 sequences are SGDLS and YYNGEE. The CDR3 runs to 14 residues. DNA for the CDR3: TGTGCCAGCAGTTCCGATGGAATCCCCAACACCATATATTTT. Amino acid sequence: CASSSDGIPNTIYF. Full variable domain (rest looked up from reference TRBV9 and TRBJ1-3): DSGVTQTPKHLITATGQRVTLRCSPRSGDLSVYWYQQSLDQGLQFLIQYYNGEERAKGNILERFSAQQFPDLHSELNLSSLELGDSALYFCASSSDGIPNTIYFGEGSWLTVV.

The V and J genes are TRBV7-8 and TRBJ1-1; no definite D call. V lost 2 bases and J 0 bases, leaving 7 bases between the germline ends. The CDR3 contains 14 residues. Germline CDR1 and CDR2: SGHVS and FQNEAQ. CDR3 amino acids: CASSLTEMNTEAFF. For the CDR3, the DNA is TGTGCCAGCAGCTTAACAGAGATGAACACTGAAGCTTTCTTT. Complete variable domain (other parts from reference TRBV7-8 and TRBJ1-1): GAGVSQSPRYKVAKRGQDVALRCDPISGHVSLFWYQQALGQGPEFLTYFQNEAQLDKSGLPSDRFFAERPEGSVSTLKIQRTQQEDSAVYLCASSLTEMNTEAFFGQGTRLTVV.

In its sample, this clone was seen once. The rearrangement joins TRBV6-5 to TRBJ1-1, with 8 nucleotides matching TRBD1. The germline gives CDR1 MNHEY, CDR2 SVGAGI. This CDR3 spans 15 amino acids. V lost 7 bases and J lost 1; bases outside the gene matches: 8. CDR3 sequence reads: CASNSGGLANTEAFF. Written as DNA, the CDR3 is TGTGCCAGCAATTCAGGGGGCTTGGCGAACACTGAAGCTTTCTTT.

The chain joins TRBV5-1 to TRBJ2-2; TRBD2 matches 10 bases. CDR3 length: 17 residues. From germline, CDR1 is SGHRS and CDR2 YFSETQ. Trimming took 4 bases from V and 2 from J; bases not matched to a gene: 8. The CDR3 sequence: CASSDPSGSGNTGELFF. The CDR3 DNA sequence: TGCGCCAGCAGCGACCCTAGCGGGAGCGGTAACACCGGGGAGCTGTTTTTT.

The chain couples TRBV28 to TRBJ1-5; 8 bases match TRBD1. V shed 4 bases and J 0 bases; nucleotides not matched to a gene: 11. This CDR3 is built from 18 residues. CDR1 MDHEN and CDR2 SYDVKM come from the germline V gene. CDR3 in amino acids: CASSSGTGLGYSNQPQHF. The CDR3 nucleotides are TGTGCCAGCAGTTCAGGGACAGGATTAGGATATAGCAATCAGCCCCAGCATTTT.

The V call is TRBV5-1, the J call TRBJ2-6, with no clear D. This CDR3 has 15 amino acids. Trimming took off 1 base at V and 0 bases at J, with 5 bases between the two ends. Germline assignment: CDR1 SGHRS and CDR2 YFSETQ. In nucleotides, the CDR3 is TGCGCCAGCAGCTTGTTAGACTCTGGGGCCAACGTCCTGACTTTC. Its translation: CASSLLDSGANVLTF.

The chain links TRBV4-1 to TRBJ1-2, with 8 nucleotides matching TRBD1. Germline loops: CDR1 MGHRA, CDR2 YSYEKL. This CDR3 contains 16 residues. Trimming removed 4 bases from V and 0 bases from J; junction bases left unmatched: 7. The CDR3 nucleotides are TGCGCCAGCAGCCGAGGGACAGGCTACACTAACTATGGCTACACCTTC. Its protein product is CASSRGTGYTNYGYTF.

A remark on this clone: The DNA is left out, because the CDR3 cannot be placed on it with certainty; the CDR3 is given as TCRdb lists it. The V call is TRBV27, the J call TRBJ2-4; the table's D gene call, TRBD2, was not cross checked with the DNA. Per germline, CDR1 MNHEY and CDR2 SMNVEV (reference sequence). Ends included, the CDR3 has 16 residues. The CDR3 protein is CASSSSTSGIKNIQYF.